This TCR beta chain is drawn from a study of long-term antiretroviral therapy in people with HIV. The overall study: The earliest specimens came about a decade ahead of the 2015 immediate-ART recommendation. Points from the study as a whole: The study collected no data on ART adherence, viral resistance or therapy changes.

Treated in the United States were all of the participants with HIV. Concerning this clone itself: The target antigen is unknown.

The assay, immunoSEQ v3.0, was run at survey level. Generated by immunoSEQ multiplex PCR, the TCRdb table keeps only in-frame clones and is missing some. The sample includes nearly 50,000 clones, about 88% of them seen just once. This clonotype was sampled from a woman under 30 with HIV. The sample consisted of unsorted PBMCs, taken 0.8 years after starting antiretroviral therapy.

The CDR3 DNA sequence: TGTGCCAGCTCACCGTTGGGACAGGAGGTCGGGGAGCTGTTTTTT. As protein: CASSPLGQEVGELFF. The chain recombines TRBV18 with TRBJ2-2; 8 bases align to TRBD1. V trimming: 3 bases; J trimming: 7 bases; junction bases outside the gene matches: 7. Germline V CDR1 and CDR2: KGHSH, LQKENI. This CDR3 has 15 amino acids.